These 30 T cell receptor beta chains were all obtained from the same sample, sequenced in a study of shared clonotypes between healthy human individuals (TCRdb year 2020). Library preparation was by the immunoSEQ multiplex PCR assay. TCRdb retrieved this table from immuneACCESS and kept in-frame rearrangements only. Not all clones are present; in checked studies, unresolved V genes account for under half, and no reason is known for the remainder. A total of 2 million to 3 million clones appear in this sample, approximately 94% of them only once. Jointly, the top ten make up approximately 0.36% of the sample. The sequenced material came from naive CD4+ T cells from PBMCs. The intended sense of this specimen's cell subset or site label: CD45RA+ positively selected. The source of these receptors is a man between 18 and 29 years old in good health. Some clones in this sample may be carry-over from other donors' samples.

The V gene is TRBV30, the J gene TRBJ2-3, with TRBD2 matching 9 bases. The CDR3 has 15 residues. The trim removed 3 bases at V and 3 bases at J, leaving 7 bases unmatched. Germline CDR1 reads GTSNPN; CDR2 reads SVGIG (reference sequence). The CDR3 sequence is CAWRRTSVRTDTQYF. The CDR3 nucleotides are TGTGCCTGGAGGAGGACTAGCGTTCGGACAGATACGCAGTATTTT.

This clone appeared a few times. CDR3 region: CATTGATEAFF. CDR3 in DNA: TGTGCCACCACCGGAGCCACTGAAGCTTTCTTT. The chain is built from TRBV28 and TRBJ1-1, with unresolved D. From germline, CDR1 is MDHEN and CDR2 SYDVKM. The ends were cut back, 10 bases at V and 4 bases at J, with 10 bases in the middle. The CDR3 length is 11 residues.

The chain uses TRBV15 and TRBJ1-1, with D maybe TRBD1 (6 bases). Germline assignment: CDR1 LNHNV and CDR2 YYDKDF (reference sequence). The CDR3 extends over 15 amino acids. V was cut by 0 bases and J by 3 bases, with 11 bases left in between. This CDR3 is CATSRDRGRDTEAFF. In DNA form, the CDR3 reads TGTGCCACCAGCAGAGACAGGGGTAGGGACACTGAAGCTTTCTTT.

The chain links TRBV19 to TRBJ1-3; 9 bases match TRBD1. The CDR3 covers 14 residues. The V segment lost 6 bases and the J segment 0 bases; nucleotides outside the gene matches: 0. CDR1 is LNHDA, CDR2 SQIVND, per germline (reference sequence). Here the CDR3 DNA reads TGTGCCAGTAGGACAGGGGGCTCTGGAAACACCATATATTTT. It translates to CASRTGGSGNTIYF.

The rearrangement links TRBV28 to TRBJ1-1; 7 nucleotides line up with TRBD1. This CDR3 has 15 residues. CDR1 and CDR2 (germline): MDHEN, SYDVKM. V lost 8 bases, J lost 3 bases, and 12 bases stayed unmatched. CDR3: CASWEEGQSHTEAFF. Written as DNA, the CDR3 is TGTGCCAGCTGGGAGGAGGGACAGTCCCACACTGAAGCTTTCTTT. The full variable domain, rest sourced from reference TRBV28 and TRBJ1-1, is DVKVTQSSRYLVKRTGEKVFLECVQDMDHENMFWYRQDPGLGLRLIYFSYDVKMKEKGDIPEGYSVSREKKERFSLILESASTNQTSMYLCASWEEGQSHTEAFFGQGTRLTVV.

V gene TRBV18 combines with J gene TRBJ2-3; 12 nucleotides agree with TRBD2. The V segment lost 2 bases and the J segment 3 bases; nucleotides outside the gene matches: 9. The CDR3 is made up of 18 amino acids. The germline CDR1 and CDR2 sequences are KGHSH and LQKENI. The CDR3 DNA reads TGTGCCAGCTCACCATACCCGTCTAGCGGGAGGGAAACAGATACGCAGTATTTT. It encodes CASSPYPSSGRETDTQYF.

This chain links TRBV12-5 with TRBJ2-3; 7 nucleotides line up with TRBD2. The J segment lost 0 bases and the V segment lost 2 bases, leaving 5 bases of the junction unmatched. CDR3 length: 16 amino acids. The germline V gene has CDR1 LGHNT and CDR2 FRNRAP. As DNA, the CDR3 is TGTGCTAGTGGTTTGTCCTATAGCGGGAGCACAGATACGCAGTATTTT. It translates to CASGLSYSGSTDTQYF.

The CDR3 nucleotides read TGTGCCAGCAGCATAGGACAGGGAAACATTCAGTACTTC. This translates into CASSIGQGNIQYF. The chain carries TRBV7-2 and TRBJ2-4; TRBD1 agrees at 8 bases. CDR3 length: 13 amino acids. The germline gives CDR1 SGHTA, CDR2 FQGNSA. The ends lost 5 bases at V and 6 bases at J; junction bases unmatched: 3. Together with reference TRBV7-2 and TRBJ2-4, the CDR3 gives the full variable domain: GAGVSQSPSNKVTEKGKDVELRCDPISGHTALYWYRQSLGQGLEFLIYFQGNSAPDKSGLPSDRFSAERTGGSVSTLTIQRTQQEDSAVYLCASSIGQGNIQYFGAGTRLSVL.

The rearrangement joins TRBV6-7 to TRBJ2-3; 8 bases agree with TRBD1. TRBV6-7 is noted as an ORF with a role that remains uncertain. This CDR3 has 15 residues. Germline trimming cut 5 bases from V and 5 bases from J; bases unmatched to any gene: 9. For the CDR3, the DNA is TGTGCCAGCAGTACCCCAGGGGGCCCCGGAGATACGCAGTATTTT. Protein: CASSTPGGPGDTQYF.

The chain carries TRBV9 and TRBJ1-2; D call uncertain. CDR3 size: 15 residues. V was clipped by 1 base and J by 0 bases, with 10 bases between them. Germline CDR1 reads SGDLS; CDR2 reads YYNGEE. CDR3: CASSVWAQANYGYTF. Written as DNA, the CDR3 is TGTGCCAGCAGCGTATGGGCCCAAGCTAACTATGGCTACACCTTC.

The CDR3 nucleotides are TGTGCCAGCAGCTTGATGTTAGTAACTAGCGGGAGCCATGAGCAGTTCTTC. Translation gives CASSLMLVTSGSHEQFF. This chain links TRBV11-3 with TRBJ2-1; the match to TRBD2 covers 11 bases. With V trimmed by 3 bases and J by 8 bases, 12 bases remained unmatched. Germline values: CDR1 SGHNT, CDR2 YENEEA. This CDR3 has 17 residues.

The chain has TRBV28 and TRBJ2-1; D may be TRBD1 or TRBD2 (5 bases each). This CDR3 has 17 amino acids. V was trimmed by 2 bases and J by 2 bases, leaving 16 bases between them. Looked up from germline, CDR1 is MDHEN and CDR2 is SYDVKM. In DNA, the CDR3 is TGTGCCAGCAGTTTAGGGGGTTGGGGTCGGACCTACAATGAGCAGTTCTTC. It is translated as CASSLGGWGRTYNEQFF.

The chain links TRBV5-5 to TRBJ1-2; D not certain. The germline V gene encodes CDR1 SGHKS and CDR2 YYEKEE (reference sequence). V dropped 1 base and J dropped 5 bases, with 12 bases sitting between them. The CDR3 consists of 14 residues. The CDR3 bases are TGTGCCAGCAGCTTGATACTGGCGGGGTATGGCTACACCTTC. Translation gives CASSLILAGYGYTF.

The CDR3 DNA sequence: TGTGCCAGCAGTTTATGGGGGCAGGGGGCTTTGGGCGGCTACACCTTC. This sequence encodes CASSLWGQGALGGYTF. The chain carries TRBV28 and TRBJ1-2; TRBD1 agrees at 8 bases. With V trimmed by 0 bases and J by 8 bases, 11 bases remained unmatched. The germline CDR1 and CDR2 sequences are MDHEN and SYDVKM. The CDR3 consists of 16 residues.

The rearrangement links TRBV18 to TRBJ1-2, with D possibly TRBD1 on 6 matching bases. Germline assignment: CDR1 KGHSH and CDR2 LQKENI. CDR3 length: 15 amino acids. The V end was cut by 2 bases, the J end by 3 bases, with 13 bases between. This CDR3 is CASSPVTGSHYGYTF. The CDR3 bases are TGTGCCAGCTCACCAGTCACAGGGTCGCACTATGGCTACACCTTC.

The rearrangement links TRBV5-6 to TRBJ2-7; 7 bases are shared with TRBD2. Per germline, CDR1 SGHDT and CDR2 YYEEEE. This CDR3 spans 15 amino acids. J gave up 2 bases and V 0 bases, and 5 bases lay outside the gene matches. The CDR3 DNA is TGTGCCAGCAGCTTGGCCCTCACTAGCGCCTACGAGCAGTACTTC. As protein: CASSLALTSAYEQYF.

The rearrangement links TRBV7-9 to TRBJ1-2, with 7 bases fitting TRBD1. Trimming took 7 bases from V and 1 from J; bases not matched to a gene: 9. Germline lookup yields CDR1 SEHNR and CDR2 FQNEAQ (reference sequence). CDR3 size: 15 residues. The CDR3 region is CASILFGDSNYGYTF. DNA of the CDR3: TGTGCCAGCATCCTGTTTGGGGACAGTAACTATGGCTACACCTTC.

The chain has TRBV28 and TRBJ2-7; D perhaps matches TRBD2 (6 bases). Trimming removed 5 bases from V and 6 bases from J, with 17 bases in between. The CDR3 runs 14 residues. From germline, CDR1 is MDHEN and CDR2 SYDVKM. CDR3 in amino acids: CASSPTSSVPEQYF. As DNA, the CDR3 is TGTGCCAGCAGTCCTACTAGCTCCGTTCCCGAGCAGTACTTC.

The chain couples TRBV7-9 to TRBJ1-1, with D possibly TRBD1 on 5 matching bases. Trimming took 3 bases from V and 4 from J, leaving 15 bases between them. Germline assignment: CDR1 SEHNR and CDR2 FQNEAQ (reference sequence). The CDR3 is 15 residues long. CDR3: CASSFAGSRGTEAFF. CDR3 bases: TGTGCCAGCAGCTTCGCAGGGTCAAGGGGCACTGAAGCTTTCTTT.

A note on this clone: Other DNA sequences in this specimen translate into the identical CDR3. V usage is TRBV5-4 and J usage is TRBJ1-4; weak D call: TRBD1 (5 bases). There are 17 residues in the CDR3. V gave up 0 bases and J gave up 3 bases, with 15 bases separating them. CDR1 is SGHNT, CDR2 YYREEE, per germline (reference sequence). The CDR3 here is CASSLALGGVANEKLFF. The CDR3 DNA sequence: TGTGCCAGCAGCTTGGCCTTAGGAGGGGTCGCTAATGAAAAACTGTTTTTT.

This sequence joins TRBV7-6 and TRBJ2-7; 8 bases fit TRBD2. V shed 3 bases and J 5 bases; nucleotides not matched to a gene: 9. The CDR3 is made up of 15 amino acids. CDR1 and CDR2 from the germline V gene are SGHVS and FNYEAQ. CDR3 DNA: TGTGCCAGCAGCTTCGCTATCGGGAGGGTCCACGAGCAGTACTTC. Translation gives CASSFAIGRVHEQYF.

The J gene is TRBJ2-7, the V gene TRBV6-1, with 10 bases lining up with TRBD1. In germline, CDR1 is MNHNS, CDR2 SASEGT. Unmatched junction bases numbered 7, after V lost 5 bases and J lost 3 bases. This CDR3 comprises 15 residues. CDR3 nucleotide sequence: TGTGCCAGCAGTAATCGGGACAGGGGATTCTACGAGCAGTACTTC. Translating gives CASSNRDRGFYEQYF.

The rearrangement uses TRBV11-2 and TRBJ2-2, with D tentatively TRBD1 (5 bases). V was shortened by 3 bases and J by 2 bases, with 13 bases between the two germline ends. Germline V gene data show CDR1 as SGHAT and CDR2 as FQNNGV. The CDR3 has 16 amino acids. CDR3 DNA: TGTGCCAGCAGCTTTACGGCAGGGATTAACACCGGGGAGCTGTTTTTT. Its protein product is CASSFTAGINTGELFF.

Details on this clone: Other DNA sequences in the sample encode the same CDR3. The chain carries TRBV28 and TRBJ1-2, with D maybe TRBD1 (5 bases). The CDR3 extends over 14 amino acids. Trimming shortened V by 4 bases and J by 5 bases, and 14 bases separated the two germline ends. CDR1 and CDR2 from the germline V gene are MDHEN and SYDVKM. The CDR3 sequence is CASSSGTGGYGYTF. CDR3 in DNA: TGTGCCAGCAGTTCAGGAACAGGAGGATATGGCTACACCTTC.

Turning to this clone: Distinct nucleotide sequences in the sample also encode this CDR3. The rearrangement joins TRBV9 to TRBJ2-3; D is ambiguous. This CDR3 has 13 amino acids. Germline V gives CDR1 SGDLS, CDR2 YYNGEE. V shed 0 bases and J shed 6 bases, with 8 bases lying between them. The CDR3 protein is CASSVGLLDTQYF. CDR3 nucleotide sequence: TGTGCCAGCAGCGTAGGGCTCCTGGATACGCAGTATTTT.

The rearrangement links TRBV2 to TRBJ1-5; D gene uncertain. V was shortened by 4 bases and J by 7 bases, with 11 bases between the two germline ends. The CDR3 is made up of 13 amino acids. The V gene's germline CDR1 is SNHLY and CDR2 FYNNEI. The CDR3 loop reads CASSGSGPQPQHF. In DNA form, the CDR3 reads TGTGCCAGCAGTGGATCCGGGCCGCAGCCCCAGCATTTT.

The chain has TRBV5-4 and TRBJ2-7; TRBD2 matches 9 bases. CDR1 and CDR2 (germline): SGHNT, YYREEE (reference sequence). The J segment lost 0 bases and the V segment lost 2 bases, leaving 9 bases of the junction unmatched. The CDR3 is made up of 17 amino acids. CDR3 loop: CASSFPQGGRASYEQYF. In DNA, the CDR3 is TGTGCCAGCAGCTTTCCGCAGGGCGGGAGGGCCTCCTACGAGCAGTACTTC.

The rearrangement links TRBV6-4 to TRBJ2-7; D uncertain. CDR1 MRHNA and CDR2 SNTAGT come from the germline V gene. CDR3 length: 10 amino acids. V dropped 7 bases and J dropped 3 bases, with 4 bases sitting between them. CDR3: CASNVYEQYF. The CDR3 DNA reads as TGTGCCAGCAATGTCTACGAGCAGTACTTC.

About this clone: Different DNA sequences within this sample yield the same CDR3. The genes are TRBV5-1 and TRBJ2-5; 9 nucleotides line up with TRBD2. From germline, CDR1 is SGHRS and CDR2 YFSETQ. The CDR3 is 16 residues long. V shed 0 bases, J shed 2 bases, and the junction held 5 bases outside the gene matches. Here the CDR3 reads CASSLAVAGGQETQYF. The CDR3 DNA is TGCGCCAGCAGCTTGGCCGTTGCGGGAGGGCAAGAGACCCAGTACTTC.

To note about this clone: In the same sample, other DNA sequences code for this CDR3. V and J are TRBV25-1 and TRBJ2-7; 12 bases are shared with TRBD2. CDR1 and CDR2 (germline): MGHDK, SYGVNS. The trim removed 5 bases at V and 2 bases at J, leaving 1 base unmatched. The length of the CDR3 is 14 residues. CDR3 region: CASSLAGGPYEQYF. CDR3 bases: TGTGCCAGCAGTCTAGCGGGAGGGCCCTACGAGCAGTACTTC.